A selection of T cell receptor beta chains follows, all from one sample in a study of blood T cell repertoires in COVID-19. Using immunoSEQ multiplex PCR, the repertoire was profiled, and TCRdb retains in-frame clones only, with some absent. The table records 40,000 to 50,000 clones, around four fifths of them present only once. Sequencing was performed on peripheral blood. These TCRs come from a man in his fifties with active COVID-19. Both conserved end residues are part of each CDR3. Fields, in order: clone size, D gene, V gene, CDR3 length, J gene, CDR3 DNA, CDR3 protein. A D gene is named only where the DNA matches it firmly. Some rows mark clone size as missing; the rest say once, few, many or name a class of expanded clone.

abundance: .
d_gene: TRBD1
v_gene: TRBV7-2
len: 14
j_gene: TRBJ2-7
CDR3nt: TGTGCCAGCAGCCCTCGGACAGGGGACTACGAGCAGTACTTC
CDR3aa: CASSPRTGDYEQYF

abundance: .
d_gene: .
v_gene: TRBV12-3/TRBV12-4
len: 12
j_gene: TRBJ2-7
CDR3nt: TGTGCCAGCAGTTTACAGGGTTACGAGCAGTACTTC
CDR3aa: CASSLQGYEQYF

abundance: .
d_gene: .
v_gene: TRBV5-6
len: 13
j_gene: TRBJ2-7
CDR3nt: TGTGCCAGCAGCCGTGGACAGTCCTACGAGCAGTACTTC
CDR3aa: CASSRGQSYEQYF

abundance: .
d_gene: .
v_gene: TRBV20-1
len: 11
j_gene: TRBJ2-1
CDR3nt: TGCAGTGCCGCGGTCGAGAATGAGCAGTTCTTC
CDR3aa: CSAAVENEQFF

abundance: .
d_gene: .
v_gene: TRBV9
len: 16
j_gene: TRBJ1-6
CDR3nt: TGTGCCAGCAGCGGAGGTGGGTCATCAGGGGATTCACCCCTCCACTTT
CDR3aa: CASSGGGSSGDSPLHF

abundance: .
d_gene: .
v_gene: TRBV3-1/TRBV3-2
len: 13
j_gene: TRBJ2-1
CDR3nt: TGTGCCAGCAGCCCCTGGACAAGCCATGAGCAGTTCTTC
CDR3aa: CASSPWTSHEQFF

abundance: few
d_gene: .
v_gene: TRBV7-8
len: 16
j_gene: TRBJ2-4
CDR3nt: TGTGCCAGCAGCTTAGCTAGGGAGATAGCCAAAAACATTCAGTACTTC
CDR3aa: CASSLAREIAKNIQYF

abundance: .
d_gene: TRBD2
v_gene: TRBV4-3
len: 15
j_gene: TRBJ2-3
CDR3nt: TGCGCCAGCAGCCAGCGCTTAGCGGGAGTAGATACGCAGTATTTT
CDR3aa: CASSQRLAGVDTQYF

abundance: .
d_gene: TRBD1
v_gene: TRBV4-3
len: 15
j_gene: TRBJ1-5
CDR3nt: TGCGCCAGCAGCCAAGGGGGACAGGGGGACCAGCCCCAGCATTTT
CDR3aa: CASSQGGQGDQPQHF

abundance: .
d_gene: .
v_gene: TRBV4-1
len: 15
j_gene: TRBJ1-5
CDR3nt: TGCGCCAGCAGCCAAGATACGTTCTACAATCAGCCCCAGCATTTT
CDR3aa: CASSQDTFYNQPQHF

abundance: .
d_gene: TRBD1
v_gene: TRBV5-1
len: 14
j_gene: TRBJ2-7
CDR3nt: TGCGCCAGCAGGAGGACAGGCAGCTCCTACGAGCAGTACTTC
CDR3aa: CASRRTGSSYEQYF

abundance: .
d_gene: .
v_gene: TRBV10-3
len: 15
j_gene: TRBJ2-7
CDR3nt: TGTGCCATCAGTGAGTCAGGCAGAAGCGCCTACGAGCAGTACTTC
CDR3aa: CAISESGRSAYEQYF

abundance: .
d_gene: TRBD2
v_gene: TRBV11-2
len: 11
j_gene: TRBJ2-7
CDR3nt: TGTGCCAGCAGGGCCAGCGGGGGGCAGTACTTC
CDR3aa: CASRASGGQYF

abundance: few
d_gene: TRBD1
v_gene: TRBV6-1
len: 16
j_gene: TRBJ1-5
CDR3nt: TGTGCCAGCAGTGAAGGGACAGGCTATAGCAATCAGCCCCAGCATTTT
CDR3aa: CASSEGTGYSNQPQHF

abundance: medium-sized
d_gene: .
v_gene: TRBV2
len: 14
j_gene: TRBJ2-7
CDR3nt: TGTGCCAGCAGGGACCTCATGGGGGGATACGAGCAGTACTTC
CDR3aa: CASRDLMGGYEQYF

abundance: .
d_gene: .
v_gene: TRBV4-2
len: 15
j_gene: TRBJ2-5
CDR3nt: TGTGCCAGCAGCCAAGATTGGGCGTTTCAAGAGACCCAGTACTTC
CDR3aa: CASSQDWAFQETQYF

abundance: .
d_gene: .
v_gene: TRBV28
len: 12
j_gene: TRBJ2-3
CDR3nt: TGTGCCAGCAGTCTGAGCACAGATACGCAGTATTTT
CDR3aa: CASSLSTDTQYF

abundance: .
d_gene: TRBD2
v_gene: TRBV4-1
len: 17
j_gene: TRBJ2-1
CDR3nt: TGCGCCAGCAGCCTAAGGGCTAGCGGGGGGCAGAGAGATGAGCAGTTCTTC
CDR3aa: CASSLRASGGQRDEQFF

abundance: .
d_gene: TRBD2
v_gene: TRBV5-1
len: 14
j_gene: TRBJ2-7
CDR3nt: TGCGCCAGCAGTCGCAGCGGGAGCTACGACGAGCAGTACTTC
CDR3aa: CASSRSGSYDEQYF

abundance: .
d_gene: TRBD2
v_gene: TRBV7-9
len: 19
j_gene: TRBJ2-2
CDR3nt: TGTGCCAGCAGCTACCCAGACGGACTAGCGGGAGTATACACCGGGGAGCTGTTTTTT
CDR3aa: CASSYPDGLAGVYTGELFF

abundance: .
d_gene: .
v_gene: TRBV2
len: 11
j_gene: TRBJ1-1
CDR3nt: TGTGCCAGCAGTGGACAAACTGAAGCTTTCTTT
CDR3aa: CASSGQTEAFF

abundance: .
d_gene: TRBD1
v_gene: TRBV7-9
len: 15
j_gene: TRBJ2-5
CDR3nt: TGTGCCAGCAGCTTATGGACAGGGATGCAAGAGACCCAGTACTTC
CDR3aa: CASSLWTGMQETQYF